This is a list of T cell receptor beta chains from one sample in a study of blood T cell repertoires in COVID-19. Data came from immunoSEQ multiplex PCR; TCRdb stores just in-frame clones and leaves some out. The data contain about 75,000 clones, roughly 90% of them seen just once; the ten biggest clones take up over 2.5%. Sequencing used peripheral blood. Receptors were obtained from a human donor in a cohort sampled during active COVID-19. Both conserved end residues are part of each CDR3. A D gene is named only where the DNA matches it firmly. The size entry is marked missing in some rows and otherwise reads once, few, many or a size class.

CDR3 protein	CDR3 DNA	V gene	D gene	J gene	clone size
CASSLGQLAEAFF	TGTGCCAGCAGTCTGGGACAGCTCGCCGAAGCTTTCTTT	TRBV11-2	TRBD1	TRBJ1-1	-
CASSTRLAGSTDTQYF	TGTGCCAGTAGTACCAGACTAGCGGGAAGCACAGATACGCAGTATTTT	TRBV19	TRBD2	TRBJ2-3	-
CAIGGSGIPYEQYF	TGTGCCATCGGGGGTAGCGGGATCCCCTACGAGCAGTACTTC	TRBV10-3	TRBD2	TRBJ2-7	-
CASSFQRESDTQYF	TGTGCCAGCAGTTTCCAGCGGGAGTCAGATACGCAGTATTTT	TRBV28	TRBD2	TRBJ2-3	few
CASSYHSSYEQYF	TGTGCCAGTAGTTACCACAGCTCCTACGAGCAGTACTTC	TRBV19	-	TRBJ2-7	-
CASSGTSGRAGTGELFF	TGCGCCAGCTCCGGGACTAGCGGGAGGGCCGGCACCGGGGAGCTGTTTTTT	TRBV10-2	TRBD2	TRBJ2-2	-
CATSDSGGYGYTF	TGTGCCACCAGTGATTCGGGAGGGTATGGCTACACCTTC	TRBV24-1	-	TRBJ1-2	-
CASNGGDAGEQFF	TGCGCCAGCAATGGGGGGGACGCGGGTGAGCAGTTCTTC	TRBV5-1	TRBD2	TRBJ2-1	-
CASSPSIRDRGPLYEQYF	TGTGCCAGCTCACCATCGATCCGGGACAGGGGACCTCTCTACGAGCAGTACTTC	TRBV18	TRBD1	TRBJ2-7	-
CASSGTSGGANTQYF	TGTGCCAGCAGCGGGACTAGCGGGGGGGCCAATACGCAGTATTTT	TRBV9	TRBD2	TRBJ2-3	once
CASSQAGVDYGYTF	TGTGCCAGCAGTCAAGCAGGGGTAGACTATGGCTACACCTTC	TRBV25-1	-	TRBJ1-2	-
CASRKDGRNSPLHF	TGTGCCAGCAGAAAGGACGGGAGGAATTCACCCCTCCACTTT	TRBV6-5	-	TRBJ1-6	-
CASSQEPLQETQYF	TGCGCCAGCAGCCAAGAGCCACTCCAAGAGACCCAGTACTTC	TRBV4-3	-	TRBJ2-5	-
CASSYQRGYEQYF	TGTGCCAGCAGTTACCAGCGGGGCTACGAGCAGTACTTC	TRBV6-5	TRBD2	TRBJ2-7	few
CASSIPHTGGSNQPQHF	TGTGCCAGTAGTATCCCCCATACAGGGGGGAGCAATCAGCCCCAGCATTTT	TRBV19	TRBD1	TRBJ1-5	-
CASSIGSRVPEAFF	TGTGCCAGTAGTATCGGCAGCAGGGTCCCCGAAGCTTTCTTT	TRBV19	-	TRBJ1-1	-
CASTRLDATNEKLFF	TGTGCCAGCACCAGACTTGATGCAACTAATGAAAAACTGTTTTTT	TRBV2	-	TRBJ1-4	-
CASSLAQGASGELFF	TGTGCCAGCAGCTTAGCCCAGGGGGCGTCAGGGGAGCTGTTTTTT	TRBV11-3	TRBD1	TRBJ2-2	-
CASSYWDRAGQPQHF	TGTGCCAGCAGTTACTGGGACAGGGCGGGTCAGCCCCAGCATTTT	TRBV6-2/TRBV6-3	TRBD1	TRBJ1-5	-
CASSPLAEQETQYF	TGTGCCAGCAGTCCGCTAGCAGAGCAAGAGACCCAGTACTTC	TRBV6-5	-	TRBJ2-5	-
CASSVGRGQGTEAFF	TGTGCCAGCAGCGTAGGTAGGGGACAAGGAACTGAAGCTTTCTTT	TRBV9	-	TRBJ1-1	-
CASSSRPGELYEQFF	TGTGCCAGCAGCTCGCGACCCGGGGAGCTGTATGAGCAGTTCTTC	TRBV7-2	-	TRBJ2-1	-
CASSQDGSNQPQHF	TGCGCCAGCAGCCAAGACGGTAGCAATCAGCCCCAGCATTTT	TRBV4-1	-	TRBJ1-5	few
CASSLLQGAHTGELFF	TGTGCCAGCAGCTTGTTACAGGGGGCTCACACCGGGGAGCTGTTTTTT	TRBV5-5	TRBD1	TRBJ2-2	-
CASGSSGSGGQNTGELFF	TGTGCTAGTGGTTCCTCGGGTAGCGGGGGCCAGAACACCGGGGAGCTGTTTTTT	TRBV12-5	TRBD2	TRBJ2-2	-
CASSEMRDQPQHF	TGTGCCAGCAGTGAAATGAGGGATCAGCCCCAGCATTTT	TRBV6-1	-	TRBJ1-5	few
CASSQESQGTLRAFF	TGCGCCAGCAGCCAAGAGTCACAGGGAACCCTGAGGGCTTTCTTT	TRBV4-1	-	TRBJ1-1	-
CASSRNSATNEKLFF	TGTGCCAGCTCACGAAACAGTGCAACTAATGAAAAACTGTTTTTT	TRBV18	-	TRBJ1-4	-
CASSQADRDTEAFF	TGCGCCAGCAGCCAAGCAGACAGGGATACTGAAGCTTTCTTT	TRBV4-1	TRBD1	TRBJ1-1	-
CASSVRDLGNIQYF	TGTGCCAGCAGTGTTAGGGACTTGGGGAACATTCAGTACTTC	TRBV2	-	TRBJ2-4	once
CASSLEGGRQPQHF	TGTGCCAGCAGCCTGGAGGGAGGGAGACAGCCCCAGCATTTT	TRBV7-2	-	TRBJ1-5	-
CASSSQRDRSQPQHF	TGTGCCAGTAGTTCACAACGGGACAGAAGTCAGCCCCAGCATTTT	TRBV19	TRBD1	TRBJ1-5	-
CASSLAGTLYEQYF	TGTGCCAGCAGCTTAGCCGGGACACTTTACGAGCAGTACTTC	TRBV11-2	-	TRBJ2-7	-
CATSDYEPGYGEQFF	TGTGCCACCAGTGATTATGAGCCAGGCTATGGGGAGCAGTTCTTC	TRBV24-1	-	TRBJ2-1	-
CASSWSASSYNEQFF	TGTGCCAGCAGCTGGAGCGCGAGCTCCTACAATGAGCAGTTCTTC	TRBV7-2	-	TRBJ2-1	once
CASSDSFSNFAGELFF	TGTGCCAGCAGTGACTCGTTTAGCAACTTCGCCGGGGAGCTGTTTTTT	TRBV6-4	-	TRBJ2-2	-
CASSFSTGWNQPQHF	TGTGCCAGCAGTTTTTCGACAGGGTGGAACCAGCCCCAGCATTTT	TRBV27	TRBD1	TRBJ1-5	-
CASSPVAGPYEQYF	TGTGCCAGCAGCCCCGTAGCGGGACCCTACGAGCAGTACTTC	TRBV5-4	TRBD2	TRBJ2-7	once
CASSIGGIQETQYF	TGTGCCAGTAGTATCGGGGGGATCCAAGAGACCCAGTACTTC	TRBV19	TRBD2	TRBJ2-5	once
CASSVTGHILASYTF	TGTGCCAGTAGTGTAACAGGGCACATCTTGGCAAGCTACACCTTC	TRBV19	-	TRBJ1-2	-
CASSLGTGGSDEQYF	TGCGCCAGCAGCTTAGGGACAGGGGGCTCGGACGAGCAGTACTTC	TRBV5-1	TRBD1	TRBJ2-7	few
CASSPPRLAGSTQETQYF	TGTGCCAGCTCACCACCGCGGCTAGCGGGCTCTACCCAAGAGACCCAGTACTTC	TRBV18	TRBD2	TRBJ2-5	-